This T cell receptor beta chain was profiled in a study of T-cell memory formation after mild COVID-19. This clonotype was picked up a small number of times. Its antigen is unidentified. Study-level points and caveats: Clones contracting across day 15 to 85 had a balanced CD4/CD8 profile; later expanding clones leaned CD4+.

TCRalpha and TCRbeta libraries used 5'RACE with constant-segment primers and UMIs. Each CDR3 protein is one row after TCRdb ran MiXCR on the 5' RACE reads. The sample records about 130,000 distinct CDR3 sequences, approximately 6.3% being singletons. The CDR3 runs to 14 residues. Trimming left V 5 bases short and J 1 base short, with 8 bases between. Germline V gives CDR1 KGHDR, CDR2 SFDVKD. The clonotype was recovered from an adult woman who had mild COVID-19 (a few samples of this study predate the infection). Cell type and time point are not known. Sequencing was done on a sample of PBMCs or a T cell subset sorted from them (not recorded which). V is TRBV24-1 and J is TRBJ1-5; perhaps TRBD1 as D (5 bases). This CDR3 reads CATSGGASNQPQHF. CDR3 sequence (DNA): TGTGCCACCAGTGGAGGGGCGAGCAATCAGCCCCAGCATTTT.